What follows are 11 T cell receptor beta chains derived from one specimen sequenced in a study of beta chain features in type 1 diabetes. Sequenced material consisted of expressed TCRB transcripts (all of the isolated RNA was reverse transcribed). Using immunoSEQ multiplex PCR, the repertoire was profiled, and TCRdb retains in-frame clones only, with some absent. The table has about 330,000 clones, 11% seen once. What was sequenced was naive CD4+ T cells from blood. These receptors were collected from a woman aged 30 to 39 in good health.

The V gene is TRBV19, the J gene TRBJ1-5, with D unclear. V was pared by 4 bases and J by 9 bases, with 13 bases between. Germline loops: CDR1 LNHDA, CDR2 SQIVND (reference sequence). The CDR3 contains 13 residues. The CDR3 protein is CASSRGSGGPQHF. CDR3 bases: TGTGCCAGTAGTAGAGGCTCCGGAGGGCCCCAGCATTTT.

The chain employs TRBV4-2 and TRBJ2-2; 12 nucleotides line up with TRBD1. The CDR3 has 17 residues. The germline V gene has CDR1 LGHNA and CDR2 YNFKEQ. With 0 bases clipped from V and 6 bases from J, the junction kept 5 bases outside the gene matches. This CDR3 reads CASSQDPGQGAAGELFF. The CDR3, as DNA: TGTGCCAGCAGCCAAGACCCGGGACAGGGGGCGGCCGGGGAGCTGTTTTTT.

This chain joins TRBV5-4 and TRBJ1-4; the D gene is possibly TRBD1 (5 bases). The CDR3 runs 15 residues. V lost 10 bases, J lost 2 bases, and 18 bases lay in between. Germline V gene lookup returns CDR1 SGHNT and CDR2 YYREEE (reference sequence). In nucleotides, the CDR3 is TGTGCCTGCGGGACGGGAGGAGGTACTAATGAAAAACTGTTTTTT. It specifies CACGTGGGTNEKLFF.

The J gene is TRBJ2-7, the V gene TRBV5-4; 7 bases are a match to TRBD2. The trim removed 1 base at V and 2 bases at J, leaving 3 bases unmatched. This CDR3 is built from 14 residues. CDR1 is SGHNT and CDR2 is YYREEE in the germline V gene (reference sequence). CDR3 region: CASSLTSEPYEQYF. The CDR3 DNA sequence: TGTGCCAGCAGCTTGACTAGCGAACCCTACGAGCAGTACTTC.

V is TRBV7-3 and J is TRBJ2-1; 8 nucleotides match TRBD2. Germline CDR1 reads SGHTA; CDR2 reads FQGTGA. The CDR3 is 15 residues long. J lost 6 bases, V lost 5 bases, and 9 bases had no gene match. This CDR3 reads CASSPYAGGPNEQFF. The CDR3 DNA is TGTGCCAGCAGCCCCTATGCGGGAGGTCCCAATGAGCAGTTCTTC.

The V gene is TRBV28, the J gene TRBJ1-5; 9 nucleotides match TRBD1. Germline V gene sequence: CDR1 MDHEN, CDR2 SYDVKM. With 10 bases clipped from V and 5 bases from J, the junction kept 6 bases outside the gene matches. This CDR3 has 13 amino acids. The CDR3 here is CATPGQGDQPQHF. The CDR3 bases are TGTGCCACCCCGGGACAGGGCGATCAGCCCCAGCATTTT.

CDR3 sequence (DNA): TGTGCCAGCAGTAGCCTTAACTATGGCTACACCTTC. This codes for CASSSLNYGYTF. The V and J genes are TRBV28 and TRBJ1-2; the D is unclear. Germline V gene data show CDR1 as MDHEN and CDR2 as SYDVKM. Trimming took 5 bases from V and 1 from J, leaving 5 bases between them. There are 12 residues in the CDR3.

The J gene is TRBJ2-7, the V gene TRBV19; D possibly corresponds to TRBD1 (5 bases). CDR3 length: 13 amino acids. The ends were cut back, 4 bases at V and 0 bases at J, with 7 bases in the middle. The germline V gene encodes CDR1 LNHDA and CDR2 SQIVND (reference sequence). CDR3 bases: TGTGCCAGTAGTACGGACAACTCCTACGAGCAGTACTTC. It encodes CASSTDNSYEQYF.

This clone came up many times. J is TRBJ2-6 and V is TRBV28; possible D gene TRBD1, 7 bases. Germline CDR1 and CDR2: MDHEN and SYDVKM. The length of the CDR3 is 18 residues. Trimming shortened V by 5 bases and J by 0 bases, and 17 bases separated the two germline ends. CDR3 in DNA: TGTGCCAGCAGTCTTCGACAGGGACTCAGCTCTGGGGCCAACGTCCTGACTTTC. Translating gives CASSLRQGLSSGANVLTF. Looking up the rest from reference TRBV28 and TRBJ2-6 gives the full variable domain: DVKVTQSSRYLVKRTGEKVFLECVQDMDHENMFWYRQDPGLGLRLIYFSYDVKMKEKGDIPEGYSVSREKKERFSLILESASTNQTSMYLCASSLRQGLSSGANVLTFGAGSRLTVL.

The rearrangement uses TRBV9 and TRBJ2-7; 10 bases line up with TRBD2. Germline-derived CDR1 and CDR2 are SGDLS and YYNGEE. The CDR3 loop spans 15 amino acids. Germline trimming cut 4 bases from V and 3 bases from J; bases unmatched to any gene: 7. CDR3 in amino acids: CASSPHPSGGYEQYF. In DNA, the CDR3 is TGTGCCAGCAGCCCACATCCTAGCGGGGGCTACGAGCAGTACTTC.

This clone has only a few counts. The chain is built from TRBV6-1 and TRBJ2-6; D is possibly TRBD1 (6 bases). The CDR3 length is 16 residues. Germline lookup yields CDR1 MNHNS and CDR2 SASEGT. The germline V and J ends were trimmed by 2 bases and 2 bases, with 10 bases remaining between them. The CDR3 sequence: CASSETSGAGANVLTF. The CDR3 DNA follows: TGTGCCAGCAGTGAAACCTCAGGGGCTGGGGCCAACGTCCTGACTTTC.